Sequencing of this T cell receptor beta chain was carried out in a study of cytomegalovirus exposure and HLA in healthy donors listed by TCRdb under 2017. About the investigation overall: An earlier analysis of about 560 of the donors reported approximately 280 Gb of sequence data and 117 million unique TCR beta sequences obtained from some 200 million T cells. An early release covering about 600 HLA-typed donors comprised approximately 300 gigabases of sequencing data and some 79 million unique TCR sequences. Among the roughly 390 genotyped donors, under 90% belonged to the genetic ancestry cluster associated with self-reported Caucasian donors. The study was designed to test whether signatures of past pathogen exposure could be identified by cataloging public T cell receptors. Using immunosequencing, the study profiled T cell repertoires from fewer than 700 subjects and related those repertoires to cytomegalovirus serostatus. In addition to the first cohort of roughly 670 subjects, a separate validation cohort of 130 or so different subjects was used. The study combined high-throughput TCR immunosequencing, statistical association of individual TCRs with disease status, and machine learning to predict cytomegalovirus infection status. A later analysis re-analyzed previously published TCR beta repertoires from several hundred donors and added high-resolution HLA genotyping to study TCR occurrence patterns. The later analysis used no new phenotypic data to find candidate immune exposures, relying instead on TCR beta sequences and their occurrence across donors. In an earlier analysis of around 540 of the donors, high-throughput TCR beta sequencing was used to judge whether each TCR beta V gene segment behaved as functional or pseudogenic. Donor age, sex, ethnicity and CMV serostatus were compiled together with the repertoire data. A later genetic analysis used genome-wide SNP genotypes for about 60% of the roughly 700 donors, treating that subset as a discovery cohort. Every discovery cohort repertoire had been produced on one sequencing platform. HLA typing included class I and class II loci at four-digit resolution. The number of donors typed differed by locus, with roughly 620-630 for A, B, C, DRB1 and DQB1, roughly 550 for DQA1, about 610 for DPA1, and around 430 for DPB1. Because of strong linkage in the cohort, five DR-DQ haplotypes were treated as single units for association and clustering. Across roughly 420 genotyped donors of the cohort, an average of roughly 250,000 unique TCR beta nucleotide sequences per donor were sequenced, and roughly 20% of those sequences were non-productive. Results the study describes overall, beyond this receptor: A few of the identified cytomegalovirus-associated TCR beta chains were confirmed in vitro to be specific for cytomegalovirus antigens. The only immune exposure information available for the cohort was CMV serostatus. According to a later analysis, TCR association rates differed among HLA loci, with DRB1 alleles showing the most associated TCRs and HLA-C alleles showing the fewest. An association between a missense DCLRE1C variant and V-gene and J-gene trimming of TCR beta chains was found in a later genetic analysis and replicated in an independent cohort. A further reported finding was that TCR beta sequences accurately predicted the HLA-A and HLA-B alleles for most subjects in the first cohort. Some IMGT-functional V segments, including TRBV6-2 and TRBV6-3, could not be distinguished by the 87-base-pair reads and were therefore excluded. In a later analysis, 16,951 TCR beta sequences were associated with specific HLA alleles at a false discovery rate of 0.05. A total of roughly 160 TCR beta chains were listed by the study as associated with cytomegalovirus. Compared with the 666-donor mean, donors in an Asian-associated ancestry cluster had fewer N-insertions in productive TCRs, according to a later genetic analysis. Correlated functional status among segregating V segments might reflect linkage disequilibrium, but an unknown experimental factor could not be ruled out. Because counts were too low, roughly 17 rarely observed V segments, including chromosome 9 orphons, were left out of the earlier analysis of 587 of the donors. When HLA alleles, especially DR and DQ, strongly co-occurred, TCR associations were difficult to assign to individual alleles. In this cohort, only TCR beta chains were sequenced, and detectable features were limited by the absence of alpha or paired-chain data. In a later analysis, HLA-associated TCR beta chains were found to be more clonally expanded and to have lower generation probabilities than equally common non-associated chains. Across donors, most TCR sequences were observed very rarely, whereas some public TCRs were present in many individuals. In a later analysis, several top co-occurrence clusters were reported to appear linked to parvovirus B19, influenza, CMV and Epstein-Barr virus. A group of highly shared sequence variants was considered likely to be a technical artifact of the sequencing pipeline. Presence/absence analyses assumed roughly uniform sequencing depth across donors, an assumption that may not hold. Because HLA typing was missing for some donors at each locus, association tests included only the typed subset. The classifier was reported to diagnose cytomegalovirus status with high specificity and sensitivity in both the original and validation cohorts. It was suggested by the authors that the approach could potentially be generalized to other disease states and immunological phenotypes. According to a later analysis, most CMV-associated TCR beta chains appeared to be HLA-restricted, and the HLA associations seemed to be driven largely by CMV exposure. Broadly in line with IMGT annotations, most TCR beta V segments showed up in productive rearrangements about 90% or about 30% of the time in an earlier analysis of 450 to 750 of the donors.

For this clone: The specificity of this receptor is unknown. No much larger clone is present one base from it, and per-base qualities are unavailable.

The library was built by means of the immunoSEQ multiplex PCR assay. The multiplex PCR relied on a mix of 60 forward primers for TCR Vbeta segments and 13 reverse primers for TCR Jbeta segments. Amplification of the CDR3 region of rearranged TCR beta genes was performed with a multiplex PCR assay on genomic DNA. The amplified TCR beta libraries were sequenced on the Illumina HiSeq System as 87-base-pair reads. The authors' pipeline ran thus. A later analysis tallied roughly 78 million unique TCR beta chains across the 650 to 750 repertoires, and around 10 million of those chains were shared by two or more donors. Raw reads were error-corrected and collapsed into unique sequences with a nearest-neighbor algorithm that merged closely related sequences to remove PCR and sequencing errors. CDR3 sequences were aligned to IMGT reference sequences to assign V, D and J gene segments. For a sequence to be retained, a match of at least six nucleotides was required to both a V gene segment and a J gene segment. A rearrangement was called productive if the CDR3 had no stop codons and remained in frame with V and J, and every other rearrangement was called non-productive. Following IMGT convention, CDR3 was defined as the stretch from the second conserved V-encoded cysteine up to the conserved J-encoded phenylalanine. The earlier analysis of about 610 of the donors excluded any sequence lacking an unambiguous match to a single V gene segment. In an earlier analysis of approximately 560 of the donors, a V segment was called functional when productive rearrangements were above 56.7%, and segregating when the standard deviation between donors exceeded 5%. A statistical classification framework was built for diagnosing cytomegalovirus status from the catalog of TCR beta chain sequences. V and J gene assignment, in a later analysis, came from comparing TCR nucleotide sequences with IMGT/GENE-DB human TR gene sequences. In a later analysis, CDR3 sequences and most-parsimonious VDJ recombination scenarios were assigned using the TCRdist pipeline. A later analysis defined each TCR beta chain by its CDR3 amino acid sequence plus V-gene family, and excluded reads lacking a unique V-gene family. As a way to deal with suspected cross-contamination and a sequencing artifact, a later analysis dropped nearly 600 nucleotide sequences that were highly shared and had low generation probability. In a later analysis, a clonal expansion index for each public chain was calculated from normalized within-repertoire ranks of inferred template counts. In a later analysis, generation probabilities were computed using a VDJ recombination model fitted to out-of-frame rearrangements, and the results were checked against IGoR. A later analysis scored TCR-TCR, TCR-HLA and TCR-CMV co-occurrence with hypergeometric tests, applying a repertoire-size bias correction to TCR pairs. In a later analysis, false discovery rates were estimated by permuting HLA or CMV assignments 20 times. A later analysis grouped co-occurring TCRs with DBSCAN, adding TCRdist sequence similarity when clustering within HLA-allele-positive subsets. Co-occurrence clustering excluded repertoires with fewer than 30,000 or more than 120,000 public chains, plus five with anomalous nucleotide sharing. In TCRdb, the immuneACCESS table is reduced to in-frame sequences with V and J assigned. These tables do not hold every clone; where another copy was compared, an unresolved V gene accounts for under half, and the others remain unexplained. V and J calls and clone size are copied from that table; D and trimming were computed from the DNA. Within this sample are about 59,000 clones, with 83% of them counted one time only. The ten largest clones represent more than 1.5% of the sample.

V is reduced by 3 bases and J by 10 bases, leaving a spacing of 16 bases between them. From the germline V gene (reference sequence), CDR1 is MNHEY and CDR2 is SMNVEV. Taken from cysteine to phenylalanine, the CDR3 has 14 residues. CDR3 DNA is the only sequence kept; it has 42 bases, read in frame from the first base. The cohort comprised hundreds of healthy bone marrow donors. All cohort members were sampled while nominally healthy, although unrecorded immune exposures were likely present. Of the 700 or so cohort members, 250 to 300 had a positive CMV serostatus and about 350 had a negative one, while no CMV serostatus was recorded for the donor. A peripheral blood sample was collected from each donor, and TCR beta sequencing was performed on peripheral blood mononuclear cells. Genomic DNA was extracted from the blood cell samples with the Qiagen DNeasy Blood Extraction Kit.

Sequenced sample: PBMCs. The chain employs TRBV27 and TRBJ2-1, with a tentative D gene TRBD1 over 5 matching bases. This sequence was found in a human donor in good health. The DNA sequence follows: TGTGCCAGCAGTTTTTTGGAACCAGGGCGGGAGCAGTTCTTC. Its protein product is CASSFLEPGREQFF.